What follows is one T cell receptor beta chain and its context. Its antigen has not been determined. No much larger clone exists at a distance of one base, and base qualities are not known. Germline trimming amounts to 0 bases on V and 0 bases on J, with 9 as the count of junction bases outside the gene matches. From the cysteine up to the phenylalanine, the CDR3 has a length of 21 residues. The entry retains the CDR3 DNA only, 63 bases that are in frame from base 1. Per the germline V gene, SGHTA is the CDR1 and FQGTGA is the CDR2. Using the deep immunoSEQ assay, TCR CDR3 regions were amplified from genomic DNA by multiplex PCR. For each cell subset, the extracted genomic DNA was distributed evenly across all wells of several immunoSEQ 96-well plates, and each plate served as one replicate. For sorted subsets, each replicate PCR was loaded with 200 ng genomic DNA, equivalent to 25,000 to 30,000 T cell genomes. Purified libraries were quantified with a Qubit 3.0 fluorometer, sized on a Bioanalyzer 2100, and re-quantified with the KAPA Library Quantification kit. A separate single-read 150-cycle Illumina NextSeq 550 flow cell was used to sequence each immunoSEQ 96-well plate. Per the authors' processing: Because only junctional sequences without quality scores were contained in the immunoSEQ output, filtering matching that applied to full-length reads could not be performed. Sequences were annotated with PyIR, a Python wrapper for IgBLAST v1.9, and V/J genes and CDR3 were assigned using IMGT germline references. Any read was removed if the V/J assignment was weak (E-value above 1e-6), the CDR3 was missing, or the read contained stop codons, out-of-frame junctions, or ambiguous translated residues. V3J clonotypes were defined as sequences sharing the same inferred V gene, J gene, and CDR3 amino acid sequence. Percentage overlap between repertoires was calculated by dividing the number of shared unique clonotypes by the size of the smaller repertoire. RTK rarefaction, the Chao1 estimator, and Recon v2.1 estimates of unobserved clonotypes were used to assess repertoire richness. Generation probabilities for all TCRbeta clonotypes obtained by the gDNA method from a handful of donors were computed using OLGA. TCRdb holds this immuneACCESS table with in-frame rearrangements only. Some clones are missing; in checked studies, unresolved V genes explain under half, and the rest has no known cause. V and J calls and clone size come straight from that table; D and trimming were deduced from the DNA. The table for this sample lists about 610,000 clones; approximately 96% of them were counted only once. Less than 0.12% of the sample comes from the top ten.

The data derive from a study of shared clonotypes between healthy human individuals (dated by TCRdb to 2020 to 2021). Broadly, across the study: The cohort included a few men and a couple of women between 18 and 49 years of age. For each donor, three plates each were used for CD4 naive and CD4 memory, two plates were used for CD8 naive, and one plate was used for CD8 memory. To estimate repertoire size and how much clonotypes are shared between individuals, the study performed deep sequencing of blood TCR repertoires from five healthy adults. Different laboratories and diverse techniques were used to prepare libraries and sequence TCR repertoires, to increase sequencing depth and limit assay-specific biases. Per donor, leukapheresis produced somewhere between about 0.8 and 9.5 billion PBMCs. The research as a whole found: Even with the large sequencing depth, rarefaction of the sorted-subset datasets indicated that sequencing was incomplete. Compared with non-shared clonotypes, clonotypes shared by all four sorted-subset donors had higher generation probabilities. Because the study included a small number of donors, the genetic and exposure-history diversity represented was limited. Based on pairwise subsampling, the degree of clonotype sharing among donors was expected to be affected by sequencing depth. Naive subsets generally had larger estimated clonotype richness than memory subsets did. When several donors were compared, the shared fraction of clonotypes was about 5% for naive CD4, approximately 3.3% for naive CD8, about 2.5% for memory CD4, and 0.3% to 0.5% for memory CD8. Sampling was restricted to blood, and TCR repertoires in tissue are likely to differ from TCR repertoires in blood.

CD8 naive samples were obtained by positive selection for CCR7 among CD45RO-negative cells, yielding a CD45RA+CCR7+ population from which TemRA cells were excluded. The donors were healthy, HIV-negative adults who had no recently reported acute infections or vaccinations. Every donor was a Caucasian adult residing in Nashville, Tennessee, USA. Blood was obtained by leukapheresis, after which PBMCs were separated by Ficoll-Histopaque density gradient centrifugation and cryopreserved in liquid nitrogen vapor phase. Analytical flow cytometry was used to check the purity and quantity of each magnetically sorted T cell population. Each sorted fraction had its genomic DNA isolated and then quantified by UV absorbance on a Nanodrop 2000c.

The sequence derives from a woman in her twenties or thirties in good health. Sequencing was performed on naive CD8+ T cells sorted from blood. The cell subset or site tag for this specimen amounts to: CD45RA+CCR7+. The chain uses TRBV7-3 and TRBJ2-3; 16 bases in the middle match TRBD2. The CDR3 protein: CASSLTGTGLAGGPSTDTQYF. The DNA reads TGTGCCAGCAGCTTAACCGGCACGGGACTAGCGGGAGGGCCCAGCACAGATACGCAGTATTTT.